The clone carrying this T cell receptor (beta chain) was observed at least ten times. The source of the sample is a study of blood T cells in healthy people across ages. Trimming removed 0 bases at V and 4 bases at J, with 12 bases between. In germline, CDR1 is MGHRA, CDR2 YSYEKL. The CDR3 is made up of 15 amino acids. Primed by a sample-barcoded 5' primer and a J-beta primer mix, a second PCR proceeded for about 6 to 11 cycles. Using its own MiXCR run on the 5' RACE reads, TCRdb lists one record per CDR3 protein. Of about 930,000 distinct CDR3 sequences listed, about 29% were seen once; the top ten hold 9.5% to 13%. This sample also belongs to another study, concerning T cells of mothers and their children.

The gene calls are TRBV4-1 and TRBJ2-5, with a possible D match to TRBD2 (5 bases). The TCR originated in a woman between 35 and 50 years old in good health. The sample was blood. The CDR3 DNA sequence: TGCGCCAGCAGCCAAGAAGGCCCTGCGGGAGAGACCCAGTACTTC. It encodes CASSQEGPAGETQYF.